The 5 T cell receptor beta chains given below trace back to one sample, sequenced in a study of regulatory T cells in long-lasting Graves disease. Arm-PCR with iRepertoire HTBI primers amplified the CDR3 regions for these TCR beta libraries. TCRdb reprocessed the multiplex PCR reads via MiXCR and lists one record per CDR3 protein. The sample carries about 220,000 distinct CDR3 sequences, 15% to 20% recorded once. The time point: newly diagnosed GD, antithyroid drugs for less than 3 months. Extracted PBMC RNA gave rise to the TCR library. The specimen comprised peripheral blood mononuclear cells (PBMCs), sampled at new diagnosis, from a patient treated with antithyroid drugs. These receptors were collected from a female donor with Graves disease.

In this sample, this clonotype turned up many times. This chain links TRBV20-1 with TRBJ2-2; D possibly corresponds to TRBD2 (6 bases). With 6 bases removed from V and 3 bases from J, the gap between germline ends came to 14 bases. This CDR3 spans 14 amino acids. CDR1 DFQATT and CDR2 SNEGSKA come from the germline V gene (reference sequence). Here the CDR3 reads CSAPAGGYTGELFF. The CDR3 DNA is TGCAGTGCACCCGCCGGGGGATACACCGGGGAGCTGTTTTTT.

This clonotype was counted ten times or more. This chain joins TRBV18 and TRBJ2-5; D gene uncertain. The V gene lost 8 bases and the J gene lost 2 bases, with 18 bases spanning the gap. The CDR3 is made up of 15 amino acids. From germline, CDR1 is KGHSH and CDR2 LQKENI. CDR3: CASAKTVVQQETQYF. Written as DNA, the CDR3 is TGTGCCAGCGCGAAAACCGTGGTCCAACAAGAGACCCAGTACTTC.

In this sample, this clonotype turned up many times. CDR3 sequence (DNA): TGTGCCACCAGTGATCGCGGGACCTCGGGCGAGACCCAGTACTTC. Translated, it gives CATSDRGTSGETQYF. V is TRBV24-1 and J is TRBJ2-5, with a tentative D call TRBD2 (6 bases). The CDR3 runs to 15 residues. Per germline, CDR1 KGHDR and CDR2 SFDVKD. V was shortened by 3 bases and J by 5 bases, with 15 bases between the two germline ends.

The sample holds a few counts of this clonotype. The gene calls are TRBV3-1 and TRBJ2-5, with D tentatively TRBD1 (6 bases). The V gene's germline CDR1 is LGHDT and CDR2 YNNKEL (reference sequence). Deletions cut 4 bases from V and 0 bases from J, with 15 bases between. This CDR3 is 16 amino acids long. The DNA for the CDR3 is TGTGCCAGCAGCCTCTCGGGGACAACGTACCAAGAGACCCAGTACTTC. The encoded protein is CASSLSGTTYQETQYF.

This clonotype was seen many times. The V gene is TRBV5-4, the J gene TRBJ1-2; 9 nucleotides match TRBD1. Germline trimming cut 4 bases from V and 4 bases from J; bases unmatched to any gene: 8. There are 15 residues in the CDR3. Germline CDR1 SGHNT, CDR2 YYREEE (reference sequence). The CDR3 coding sequence is TGTGCCAGCAGCGCCTTACAGGGGGCGGGCTATGGCTACACCTTC. Amino acid sequence: CASSALQGAGYGYTF. Full variable domain (remainder filled in from reference TRBV5-4 and TRBJ1-2): ETGVTQSPTHLIKTRGQQVTLRCSSQSGHNTVSWYQQALGQGPQFIFQYYREEENGRGNFPPRFSGLQFPNYSSELNVNALELDDSALYLCASSALQGAGYGYTFGSGTRLTVV.